This T cell receptor beta chain was sequenced for a study of blood T cells in healthy people across ages. This CDR3 comprises 15 residues. The ends were cut back, 3 bases at V and 5 bases at J, with 16 bases in the middle. Germline V gene lookup returns CDR1 ENHRY and CDR2 SYGVKD. Together with a sample-barcoded 5' primer, a J-beta primer mix was included in a second PCR lasting about 7 to 11 cycles. TCRdb processed the 5' RACE reads anew with MiXCR; each CDR3 protein has one entry. The sample includes roughly 900,000 distinct CDR3 sequences, 29% seen only once; the top ten take about 18%. This clonotype was recorded at least ten times.

The source of this sequence is a woman older than 75 in good health. Sequenced: blood. V is TRBV10-3 and J is TRBJ2-5, with D perhaps matching TRBD1 (5 bases). This chain's CDR3 is CAISEALPKGETQYF. As DNA, the CDR3 is TGTGCCATCAGTGAAGCGCTACCCAAGGGGGAGACCCAGTACTTC.